One and the same sample provided the 7 T cell receptor beta chains below, sequenced in a study of cytomegalovirus exposure and HLA in healthy donors. This PCR relied on a set of 60 Vbeta primers and 13 Jbeta primers. Method: immunoSEQ multiplex PCR; TCRdb's copy keeps in-frame clones and lacks some. The table records around 120,000 clones, more than 80% of them present only once. Sample: PBMCs. Receptor source: a male donor in good health and CMV-seronegative.

This clone has just one count. Other DNA sequences within the sample encode an identical CDR3. The V call is TRBV30, the J call TRBJ2-7, with D perhaps TRBD2 (6 bases). This CDR3 region has 14 residues. Between the trimmed V and J ends, which lost 0 bases and 0 bases, there was a span of 9 bases. CDR1 is GTSNPN and CDR2 is SVGIG in the germline V gene (reference sequence). DNA for the CDR3: TGTGCCTGGAGTGTTGGAGGGAGCTCCTACGAGCAGTACTTC. This translates into CAWSVGGSSYEQYF.

This clone was detected once. This rearrangement joins TRBV6-5 to TRBJ2-7; 8 bases match TRBD1. V trimming: 0 bases; J trimming: 3 bases; junction bases outside the gene matches: 4. Germline V gene data show CDR1 as MNHEY and CDR2 as SVGAGI. The CDR3 spans 15 residues. As DNA, the CDR3 is TGTGCCAGCAGTTACTCTTGGACAGGGTTCTACGAGCAGTACTTC. Translated: CASSYSWTGFYEQYF.

V gene TRBV6-1 combines with J gene TRBJ1-2; TRBD1 aligns across 7 bases. The V segment lost 6 bases and the J segment 12 bases; nucleotides outside the gene matches: 10. Looked up from germline, CDR1 is MNHNS and CDR2 is SASEGT. This CDR3 is built from 12 residues. The CDR3 sequence is CASRRLQGLDTF. The CDR3 DNA follows: TGTGCCAGCAGAAGACTACAGGGGTTGGACACCTTC.

Only one count was recorded for this clone. The chain combines TRBV7-2 with TRBJ2-2; 11 positions agree with TRBD2. The CDR3 is 16 amino acids. V lost 3 bases, J lost 7 bases, and 7 bases stayed unmatched. Germline V gene data show CDR1 as SGHTA and CDR2 as FQGNSA. The CDR3 DNA is TGTGCCAGCAGCTTCCTTAGCGGGGGGGCCCACGGGGAGCTGTTTTTT. It specifies CASSFLSGGAHGELFF.

This clone was seen a handful of times. The chain couples TRBV7-2 to TRBJ2-4; tentative D call: TRBD2 (6 bases). Germline V gene sequence: CDR1 SGHTA, CDR2 FQGNSA. The CDR3 has 14 residues. The ends were cut back, 4 bases at V and 7 bases at J, with 14 bases in the middle. CDR3 DNA: TGTGCCAGCAGCTCCGGACCCCGGGGGAACATTCAGTACTTC. This translates into CASSSGPRGNIQYF.

The chain employs TRBV11-3 and TRBJ1-3, with a tentative D call TRBD1 (6 bases). The CDR3 has 17 residues. Germline values: CDR1 SGHNT, CDR2 YENEEA. V was cut by 1 base and J by 0 bases, with 13 bases left in between. The CDR3 nucleotides are TGTGCCAGCAGCTTAGGGACAGTCCTCCTCTCTGGAAACACCATATATTTT. Its translation is CASSLGTVLLSGNTIYF.

The J gene is TRBJ2-6, the V gene TRBV5-6; a possible D gene is TRBD1 (5 bases). Germline CDR1 is SGHDT and CDR2 is YYEEEE. The CDR3 has 16 amino acids. Between the trimmed V and J ends, which lost 2 bases and 0 bases, there was a span of 9 bases. Here the CDR3 DNA reads TGTGCCAGCAGCTTTACAGGAGTCTCTGGGGCCAACGTCCTGACTTTC. Translation gives CASSFTGVSGANVLTF.